This is a list of T cell receptor beta chains from one sample in a study of OX40 agonist ivuxolimab in advanced cancers. Assay: immunoSEQ multiplex PCR; the TCRdb copy retains only in-frame clones and omits some. The sample lists tens of thousands of clones, roughly four fifths occurring once. The source was CD4+ or CD8+ T cells sorted from blood, collected in a trial of the OX40 agonist ivuxolimab. These receptors all come from an adult with an advanced solid tumor such as melanoma, head and neck, liver or kidney cancer. Each CDR3 is given with its conserved first and last residue. The order of the fields is V gene, clone size, D gene, J gene, CDR3 protein, CDR3 DNA. The D gene is left open where the match is weak. The size field is filled for only some rows; it gives once, few, many or a size class.

TRBV9	-	TRBD1	TRBJ1-3	CASSATGTGAVGNTIYF	TGTGCCAGCAGCGCGACCGGGACAGGGGCTGTCGGAAACACCATATATTTT
TRBV7-9	-	-	TRBJ2-5	CASTISEETQYF	TGTGCCAGCACTATAAGCGAGGAGACCCAGTACTTC
TRBV6-5	-	-	TRBJ2-2	CASSPRQGAGELFF	TGTGCCAGCAGCCCACGGCAGGGTGCCGGGGAGCTGTTTTTT
TRBV6-5	-	TRBD2	TRBJ2-1	CASSYSFRGGGEQFF	TGTGCCAGCAGTTATTCCTTCCGGGGGGGTGGGGAGCAGTTCTTC
TRBV9	-	-	TRBJ2-3	CASSGRPKDTQYF	TGTGCCAGCAGCGGACGACCGAAAGATACGCAGTATTTT
TRBV21-1	-	-	TRBJ1-3	CARFSGNTIYF	TGTGCGCGTTTCTCTGGAAACACCATATATTTT
TRBV6-5	-	-	TRBJ1-5	CASSYLNRSDNQPQHF	TGTGCCAGCAGTTACTTAAACAGGTCGGATAATCAGCCCCAGCATTTT
TRBV5-5	-	TRBD1	TRBJ2-1	CASSSGTAQFF	TGTGCCAGCAGCTCCGGGACAGCTCAGTTCTTC
TRBV30	-	-	TRBJ1-2	CAWRRDPANYGYTF	TGTGCCTGGAGGAGGGACCCAGCTAACTATGGCTACACCTTC
TRBV7-9	-	-	TRBJ2-6	CASSLTSGANVLTF	TGTGCCAGCAGCTTAACAAGTGGGGCCAACGTCCTGACTTTC
TRBV9	-	TRBD1	TRBJ2-1	CASSAPGQASSYNEQFF	TGTGCCAGCAGCGCCCCGGGACAGGCCTCCTCCTACAATGAGCAGTTCTTC
TRBV29-1	-	-	TRBJ1-1	CSVSGLLNTEAFF	TGCAGCGTATCAGGGTTATTGAACACTGAAGCTTTCTTT
TRBV23-1	-	TRBD1	TRBJ2-1	CASSQSVRDRGKDNEQFF	TGCGCCAGCAGTCAATCGGTCCGGGACAGGGGAAAGGACAATGAGCAGTTCTTC
TRBV28	once	TRBD2	TRBJ2-3	CASSVDSLAGGPDTQYF	TGTGCCAGCAGTGTCGACTCTCTAGCGGGGGGGCCAGATACGCAGTATTTT
TRBV5-1	-	TRBD1	TRBJ2-4	CASSAPGTGVAKNIQYF	TGCGCCAGCAGCGCCCCCGGGACAGGGGTCGCCAAAAACATTCAGTACTTC
TRBV9	-	-	TRBJ1-2	CASSGRAGPYGYTF	TGTGCCAGCAGCGGCCGCGCAGGGCCATATGGCTACACCTTC
TRBV4-3	-	TRBD2	TRBJ2-3	CASSQAAGGWDTQYF	TGCGCCAGCAGCCAAGCAGCGGGAGGATGGGATACGCAGTATTTT
TRBV6-5	-	-	TRBJ2-5	CASSSIQETQYF	TGTGCCAGCAGTTCTATTCAAGAGACCCAGTACTTC
TRBV21-1	-	-	TRBJ2-7	CASSTRKQDGSYEQYF	TGTGCCAGCAGCACCCGGAAACAGGACGGCTCCTACGAGCAGTACTTC
TRBV2	-	-	TRBJ2-1	CASSDRMGNEQFF	TGTGCCAGCAGTGATCGAATGGGCAATGAGCAGTTCTTC
TRBV4-1	-	TRBD2	TRBJ2-1	CASSQGLRLAGGPYNEQFF	TGCGCCAGCAGCCAAGGGCTAAGACTAGCGGGAGGGCCCTACAATGAGCAGTTCTTC
TRBV6-1	-	TRBD1	TRBJ2-3	CASKQDRYTDTQYF	TGTGCCAGCAAGCAGGACAGGTATACAGATACGCAGTATTTT
TRBV19	-	-	TRBJ1-3	CASSTGDSRNTIYF	TGTGCCAGTAGTACAGGGGACTCGCGAAACACCATATATTTT
TRBV5-8	-	-	TRBJ1-1	CASSLEGLGEDDTEAFF	TGTGCCAGCAGCTTGGAGGGGTTGGGGGAAGACGACACTGAAGCTTTCTTT
TRBV11-2	once	-	TRBJ1-1	CASSLAEWFTGEAFF	TGTGCCAGCAGCTTAGCAGAATGGTTTACAGGGGAAGCTTTCTTT
TRBV2	-	-	TRBJ1-4	CAGKKPGLDNEKLFF	TGTGCCGGAAAAAAACCGGGACTGGATAATGAAAAACTGTTTTTT
TRBV4-3	once	TRBD1	TRBJ2-1	CASSQDDRGPNEQFF	TGCGCCAGCAGCCAAGACGACAGGGGACCCAATGAGCAGTTCTTC
TRBV4-3	-	TRBD1	TRBJ2-7	CASSQDRTGEAYEQYF	TGCGCCAGCAGCCAGGACAGGACAGGCGAAGCCTACGAGCAGTACTTC
TRBV7-7	once	-	TRBJ2-2	CASSLARPNTGELFF	TGTGCCAGCAGCTTAGCCAGGCCGAACACCGGGGAGCTGTTTTTT
TRBV5-6	-	-	TRBJ1-2	CASSLLTSAVFYGYTF	TGTGCCAGCAGCTTGCTGACCTCCGCGGTTTTCTATGGCTACACCTTC
TRBV7-9	-	TRBD2	TRBJ2-1	CASLPRLADLYNEQFF	TGTGCCAGCCTTCCCAGACTAGCGGATTTATACAATGAGCAGTTCTTC
TRBV4-1	-	-	TRBJ1-5	CASGHPSYSNQPQHF	TGCGCCAGCGGCCACCCTTCGTATAGCAATCAGCCCCAGCATTTT
TRBV28	-	-	TRBJ1-1	CASSPPDGNTEAFF	TGTGCCAGCAGTCCACCGGACGGGAACACTGAAGCTTTCTTT
TRBV5-4	-	TRBD1	TRBJ2-7	CASSLGGGPDYEQYF	TGTGCCAGCAGCTTGGGAGGGGGCCCCGACTACGAGCAGTACTTC
TRBV4-1	once	TRBD2	TRBJ2-2	CASSQDPLERGFPNTGELFF	TGCGCCAGCAGCCAAGATCCCCTCGAGCGGGGGTTCCCCAACACCGGGGAGCTGTTTTTT
TRBV28	-	-	TRBJ1-2	CASMGSNYGYTF	TGTGCCAGCATGGGTTCTAACTATGGCTACACCTTC
TRBV7-2	-	-	TRBJ2-5	CASSGGAAHQETQYF	TGTGCCAGCAGCGGGGGAGCGGCGCACCAAGAGACCCAGTACTTC
TRBV7-2	-	-	TRBJ2-3	CASSYSTDTQYF	TGTGCCAGCAGCTACAGCACAGATACGCAGTATTTT
TRBV5-6	-	TRBD1	TRBJ2-2	CASSWRGGRTGELFF	TGTGCCAGCAGCTGGAGAGGGGGCCGTACCGGGGAGCTGTTTTTT
TRBV27	-	TRBD2	TRBJ2-5	CASSPRVSGIGETQYF	TGTGCCAGCAGTCCGCGTGTTAGCGGGATCGGAGAGACCCAGTACTTC
TRBV14	-	TRBD1	TRBJ2-7	CASSQDPDRVSYEQYF	TGTGCCAGCAGCCAAGACCCGGACAGGGTGAGTTACGAGCAGTACTTC
TRBV6-5	-	-	TRBJ1-1	CASSRGTEAFF	TGTGCCAGCAGCAGGGGTACTGAAGCTTTCTTT